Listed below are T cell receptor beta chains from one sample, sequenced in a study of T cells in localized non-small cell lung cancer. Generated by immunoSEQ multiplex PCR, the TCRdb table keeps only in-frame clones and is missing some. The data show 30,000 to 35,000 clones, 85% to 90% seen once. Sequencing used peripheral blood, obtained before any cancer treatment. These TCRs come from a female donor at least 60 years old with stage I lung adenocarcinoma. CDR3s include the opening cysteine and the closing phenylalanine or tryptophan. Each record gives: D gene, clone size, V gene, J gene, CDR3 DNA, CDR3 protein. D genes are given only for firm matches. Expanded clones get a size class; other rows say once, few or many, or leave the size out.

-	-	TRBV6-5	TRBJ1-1	TGTGCCAGCAGTTACGGCATCATGAACACTGAAGCTTTCTTT	CASSYGIMNTEAFF
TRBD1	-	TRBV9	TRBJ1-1	TGTGCCAGCAGCACTGGACAGGGCGAAGTGTCTGAAGCTTTCTTT	CASSTGQGEVSEAFF
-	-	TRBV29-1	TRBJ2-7	TGCAGCGTTGGGACAGTCATCTCCTACGAGCAGTACTTC	CSVGTVISYEQYF
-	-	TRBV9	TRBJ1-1	TGTGCCAGCAGCGACAAAAGGGGGGATCCGAACACTGAAGCTTTCTTT	CASSDKRGDPNTEAFF
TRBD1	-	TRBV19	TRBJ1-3	TGTGCCAGTAGTAGGGGACAGGGGGCCTCTGGAAACACCATATATTTT	CASSRGQGASGNTIYF
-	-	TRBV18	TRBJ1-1	TGTGCCAGCTCACTCGGCCCACCTTCGAACACTGAAGCTTTCTTT	CASSLGPPSNTEAFF
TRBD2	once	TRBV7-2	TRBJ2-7	TGTGCCAGCAGCTTTCCGGGGGGGCTAGCGGGTTCCTACGAGCAGTACTTC	CASSFPGGLAGSYEQYF
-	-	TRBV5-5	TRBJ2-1	TGTGCCAGCAGCTTGACATCGGGGTCCTCTTACAATGAGCAGTTCTTC	CASSLTSGSSYNEQFF
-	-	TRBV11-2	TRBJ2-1	TGTGCCAGCAGGACAGGTTACAATGAGCAGTTCTTC	CASRTGYNEQFF
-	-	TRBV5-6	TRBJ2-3	TGTGCCAGCAGCTTATTTCAGTCTAGCACAGATACGCAGTATTTT	CASSLFQSSTDTQYF
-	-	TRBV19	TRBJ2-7	TGTGCCAGTAGTATAGAGGGCCACTACGAGCAGTACTTC	CASSIEGHYEQYF
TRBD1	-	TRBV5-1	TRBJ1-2	TGCGCCAGCATGTCGGCAGGGGGCCAGGACTCTAACTATGGCTACACCTTC	CASMSAGGQDSNYGYTF
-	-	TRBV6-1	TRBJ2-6	TGTGCCAGCAGTCCGGGATCTGGGGCCAACGTCCTGACTTTC	CASSPGSGANVLTF
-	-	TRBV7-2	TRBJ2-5	-	CASSLVGFGEGETQYF
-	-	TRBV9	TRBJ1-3	TGTGCCAGCAGCGTAGCCGACGCCTACAGGACTGGAAACACCATATATTTT	CASSVADAYRTGNTIYF
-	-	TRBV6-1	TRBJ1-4	TGTGCCAGCAGCGAATCCCGTGCAGAAAAACTGTTTTTT	CASSESRAEKLFF
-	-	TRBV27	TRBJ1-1	TGTGCCAGCAGTTCCCCGCGGACATCGTTCACTGAAGCTTTCTTT	CASSSPRTSFTEAFF
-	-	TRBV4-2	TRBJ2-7	TGTGCCAGCAGCCAAGACCGTCAGGGGGGAATGAGGACTAGTTCCGGCGAGCAGTACTTC	CASSQDRQGGMRTSSGEQYF
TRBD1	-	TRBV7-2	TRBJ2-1	TGTGCCAGCAGCTTGCCGGACAGGGGTTACAATGAGCAGTTCTTC	CASSLPDRGYNEQFF
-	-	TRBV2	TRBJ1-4	TGTGCCAGCATCCGAACCCGCCAAAGGGCGGGCGGAAAACTGTTTTTT	CASIRTRQRAGGKLFF
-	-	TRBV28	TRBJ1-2	TGTGCCAGCAGAACCTCACGGGCCGCTAAAAACTATGGCTACACCTTC	CASRTSRAAKNYGYTF
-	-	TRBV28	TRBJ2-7	TGTGCCAGCAGTCCACTAGCTGGCGAGCAGTACTTC	CASSPLAGEQYF
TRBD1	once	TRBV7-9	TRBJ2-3	TGTGCCAGCAGCCCCGACAGGGGGCAATTGAGGGGAGATACGCAGTATTTT	CASSPDRGQLRGDTQYF
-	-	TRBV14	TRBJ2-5	TGTGCCAGCAGCTCCAGGGGTATTTTATGGACCCAGTACTTC	CASSSRGILWTQYF
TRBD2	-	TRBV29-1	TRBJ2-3	TGCAGCGTTGCCTCGCTAGCGGGGGACACAGATACGCAGTATTTT	CSVASLAGDTDTQYF
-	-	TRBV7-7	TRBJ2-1	TGTGCCAGCAGCTTGTCGGGCTCAAGCAATGAGCAGTTCTTC	CASSLSGSSNEQFF
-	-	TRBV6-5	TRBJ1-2	TGTGCCAGCAGTGGGGATAGAGGCTACACCTTC	CASSGDRGYTF
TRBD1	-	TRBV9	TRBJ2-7	TGTGCCAGCAGCCCAACGAACAGGGGGGACGAGCAGTACTTC	CASSPTNRGDEQYF
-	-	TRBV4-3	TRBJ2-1	TGCGCCAGCAGCCAAGATTCGGCTCCCCCCCAGTTCTTC	CASSQDSAPPQFF
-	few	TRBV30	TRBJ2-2	TGTGCCTGGAGTGGAGGGTCCGCGAACACCGGGGAGCTGTTTTTT	CAWSGGSANTGELFF
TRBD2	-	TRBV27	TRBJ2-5	TGTGCCAGCAGTCGACTAGCGGGAAGGGGGACCCAGTACTTC	CASSRLAGRGTQYF
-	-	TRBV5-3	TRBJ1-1	TGTGCCAGCAGACACATCCCAGGGAGGACTGAAGCTTTCTTT	CASRHIPGRTEAFF
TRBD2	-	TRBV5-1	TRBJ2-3	TGCGCCAGCAGCTTTGCGGGGGGCGTCGCAGATACGCAGTATTTT	CASSFAGGVADTQYF
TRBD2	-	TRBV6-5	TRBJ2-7	TGTGCCAGCAGCCGTGCGGGAGAAGCTTACGAGCAGTACTTC	CASSRAGEAYEQYF
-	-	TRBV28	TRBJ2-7	TGTGCCAGCAGTTTACAGGGTACCTACGAGCAGTACTTC	CASSLQGTYEQYF
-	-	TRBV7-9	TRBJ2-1	TGTGCCAGCAGTCCGAGCGGGAATGAGCAGTTCTTC	CASSPSGNEQFF
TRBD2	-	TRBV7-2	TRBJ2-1	TGTGCCAGCAGCTCCTGGGGAGCGGGAGAGAGGAATGAGCAGTTCTTC	CASSSWGAGERNEQFF
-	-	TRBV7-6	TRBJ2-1	TGTGCCAGCAGCTTTCAGGGGGGTAGGCACAATGAGCAGTTCTTC	CASSFQGGRHNEQFF
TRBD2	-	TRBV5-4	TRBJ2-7	TGTGCCAGCAGCCCGGGACTAGCGGGAGGGCCTTCGAGTGAGCAGTACTTC	CASSPGLAGGPSSEQYF
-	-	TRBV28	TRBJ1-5	TGTGCCAGCAGTTTATGGGACCCCCGACTAAGCAATCAGCCCCAGCATTTT	CASSLWDPRLSNQPQHF
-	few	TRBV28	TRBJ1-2	TGTGCCAGCAGTTTATCCCCGACAGCTAACTATGGCTACACCTTC	CASSLSPTANYGYTF
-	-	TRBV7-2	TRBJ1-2	TGTGCCAGCAGCTACAGGGTCGGGGGCGGCTACACCTTC	CASSYRVGGGYTF
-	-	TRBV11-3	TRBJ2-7	TGTGCCAGCAGCTTGACCTCCGGGGTGCAGATAGGCGAGCAGTACTTC	CASSLTSGVQIGEQYF
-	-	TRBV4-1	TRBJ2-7	TGCGCCAGCAGCCCTCCTGGGACGGCTAACTCCTACGAGCAGTACTTC	CASSPPGTANSYEQYF
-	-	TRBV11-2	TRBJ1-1	TGTGCCAGCAGCAGCACAGGTGACACTGAAGCTTTCTTT	CASSSTGDTEAFF
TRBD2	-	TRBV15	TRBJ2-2	TGTGCCACCAGCAGGGGAGCGGGAGGGAACACCGGGGAGCTGTTTTTT	CATSRGAGGNTGELFF
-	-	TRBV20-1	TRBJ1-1	TGCAGTGCTAGTGATGGGACTGAAGCTTTCTTT	CSASDGTEAFF
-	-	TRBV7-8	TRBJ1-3	TGTGCCAGCAGCTTTGGCAACTCTGGAAACACCATATATTTT	CASSFGNSGNTIYF
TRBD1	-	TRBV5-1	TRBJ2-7	TGCGCCAGCAGCTTGGAAGGGACAGCCTCCTACGAGCAGTACTTC	CASSLEGTASYEQYF
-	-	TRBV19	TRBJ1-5	TGTGCCAGTAGTATAGACTCACAGACCCTTCAGCCCCAGCATTTT	CASSIDSQTLQPQHF
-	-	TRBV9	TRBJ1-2	TGTGCCAGCAGCGTCGGGGGCTCTCACTATGGCTACACCTTC	CASSVGGSHYGYTF
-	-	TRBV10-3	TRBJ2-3	TGTGCCATCAGTGAGACACCCCTTGCGACGTCAGGAGATACGCAGTATTTT	CAISETPLATSGDTQYF
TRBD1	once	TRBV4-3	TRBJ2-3	TGCGCCAGCAGCCAAGATCAAGGGGGCCGCGATACGCAGTATTTT	CASSQDQGGRDTQYF
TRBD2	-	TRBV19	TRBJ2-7	TGTGCCAGTACCCCGGGGGTAGCGGGGCCCTCCTACGAGCAGTACTTC	CASTPGVAGPSYEQYF
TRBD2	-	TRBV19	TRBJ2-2	TGTGCCAGTAGCGGGCCGGGAGGCACCGGGGAGCTGTTTTTT	CASSGPGGTGELFF
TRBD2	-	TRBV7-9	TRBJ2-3	TGTGCCAGCAGCGCAGGGAGGGTCCGGGATACGCAGTATTTT	CASSAGRVRDTQYF
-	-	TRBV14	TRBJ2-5	TGTGCCAGCAGTCGGACGGACGAAGAGACCCAGTACTTC	CASSRTDEETQYF
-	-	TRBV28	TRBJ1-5	TGTGCCAGCAATGAGGGTGGTGGCAATCAGCCCCAGCATTTT	CASNEGGGNQPQHF
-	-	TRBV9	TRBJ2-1	TGTGCCAGCAGCGTAGAGGGGCTAGCAATCTGGAATGAGCAGTTCTTC	CASSVEGLAIWNEQFF
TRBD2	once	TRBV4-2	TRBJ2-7	TGTGCCAGCAGCCAGACCGGGGGGAGCTCCTACGAGCAGTACTTC	CASSQTGGSSYEQYF